This TCR beta chain was found in a study of cytomegalovirus exposure and HLA in healthy donors. V shed 6 bases and J shed 4 bases, with 10 bases lying between them. Per germline, CDR1 MNHNS and CDR2 SASEGT. The CDR3 spans 13 residues. Comments on this clone: The antigen is unknown.

Study-wide points: There were approximately 150 TCR beta chains listed as cytomegalovirus-associated. CMV serostatus was the sole immune exposure data available. In a later analysis, specific HLA alleles were associated with 15,000 or so TCR beta sequences at a 0.05 false discovery rate.

Primers: 60 Vbeta forward and 13 Jbeta reverse. The repertoire was sequenced with immunoSEQ multiplex PCR; TCRdb's copy has only in-frame clones and lacks some. The table includes 150,000 to 170,000 clones, about 83% detected once. This clonotype originated in a woman aged 35 to 49 in good health and CMV-seronegative. The sequenced sample consisted of PBMCs. The chain is built from TRBV6-1 and TRBJ1-3, with D possibly matching TRBD1 (5 bases). The CDR3 loop is CASSRVLGNTIYF. CDR3 nucleotides: TGTGCCAGCAGCAGGGTTTTAGGAAACACCATATATTTT.